This TCR beta chain was recorded in a study of blood T cells in healthy people across ages (dated by TCRdb to about 2015). For the wider study: In model experiments, template switching captured roughly one uniquely barcoded TCR beta cDNA molecule for every two T cells. The study measured age-related changes in TCR beta repertoire diversity using deep sequencing normalized with unique cDNA molecular identifiers. Four age groups were formed from the donors: young (average approximately 15 years), middle-aged (less than 40), aged (roughly 56) and long-lived (about 80). Donors of different ages were randomly distributed across sequencing lanes to avoid experimental bias. Two additional independent replicas of 1 million unique cDNA reads from the same blood draw were analyzed for two donors (one aged 18 to 30 and one aged 80 or older).

Remarks on this clonotype: No antigen is known for it. One base away there is no much larger clone; base qualities are not given.

Systemically healthy Caucasian individuals from Russia, around 38 in total and aged roughly 6 to 100 years, were included as donors. Each donor gave roughly 11 milliliters of peripheral blood, drawn into EDTA-treated Vacutainer tubes. PBMCs were isolated by Ficoll-Paque density-gradient centrifugation, with at least 6 million obtained per sample. Trizol reagent was used to extract total RNA from the PBMCs, yielding at least 5.5 micrograms per sample. For every donor, an aliquot of PBMCs went through flow cytometry to measure the percentages of naive CD45RAhigh/CD27high T cells. To prepare the library, 5' RACE was applied. Sequenced on an Illumina HiSeq 2500. A second PCR of about 7 to 12 cycles was performed with a sample-barcoded 5' primer and a J-beta primer mix. Each TCR beta cDNA molecule received a unique molecular identifier from a template-switch 5' adaptor carrying 12 random nucleotides. Each sample yielded at least 2.5 million CDR3-containing paired-end reads. The Mint cDNA synthesis kit, primed by a TRBC-specific oligonucleotide, was used to synthesize first-strand cDNA from all RNA. Following uracil-DNA glycosylase treatment, a first 18-cycle PCR with universal primers M1SS and BC2_uni_R was performed on all cDNA. As for the authors' bioinformatics: For normalization, 1 million high-quality reads, each with a distinct molecular identifier, were randomly selected from each sample. Reads with shared molecular identifiers were discarded instead of being binned into consensus sequences. MiTCR, set to a Q25 quality threshold and the strictest error-elimination algorithm, was used for CDR3 identification, clonotype clustering and error correction. A nonparametric unseen species model using Euler transformation provided a lower-bound estimate of total TCR beta diversity. TCRdb trimmed public reads at Q25 via fastp, called clones via MiXCR and kept in-frame beta chains. Identical CDR3 proteins give one entry, which carries the most common genes and DNA. These V and J calls rely on TCRdb rather than the paper's analysis. The sample contains about 1.8 million distinct CDR3 sequences, 40% to 55% of them found a single time. The top ten constitute approximately 2.1% of the sample.

General findings and caveats noted by the study authors: Estimates of total diversity based on one million sequenced T cells were regarded as lower bounds and as underestimates. As age increased, observed TCR beta diversity per million T cells dropped in a roughly linear way, and a significant reduction was already evident by age 40. Because the CMV infection status of the donors was unknown, age-related changes in expanded clonotypes may potentially have been confounded. Compared with the aged group, more naive CD4+ T cells, fewer expanded clones and increased TCR diversity were shown by the long-lived group, suggesting age selection. Conclusive comparison of naive and antigen-experienced compartments was prevented by the profiling of bulk unsorted PBMCs. The percentage of naive T cells measured by flow cytometry correlated strongly with observed TCR beta diversity.

Taken from cysteine to phenylalanine, the CDR3 has 18 residues. Left in the record is the CDR3 DNA by itself, 54 bases read in frame from the first base. CDR1 and CDR2 are drawn from the germline V gene: SGHTA, FQGNSA. For this chain, trimming is 3 bases at the V end and 2 bases at the J end, and the number of junction bases without a gene match is 10. The chain joins TRBV7-2 to TRBJ2-3, with 11 bases aligning to TRBD2. This TCR came from a woman between 35 and 50 years old in good health. The specimen sequenced was blood. The sequenced DNA: TGTGCCAGCAGCTTCACCCGACTAGCGGGAATGAACACAGATACGCAGTATTTT. The encoded protein is CASSFTRLAGMNTDTQYF.